This T cell receptor beta chain was recovered during a study of T cell repertoires in cytomegalovirus infection. About the study: CMV epitopes, recently identified HLA-C-restricted and well-studied HLA-B-restricted, were used. The public TCR beta signatures pointed to both CMV infection and matching HLA type. Study observations and caveats: Identification of carriers of CMV plus the relevant HLA was achieved through cumulative public TCR beta family frequency. Ex vivo responses were dominated by HLA-C-restricted CMV-specific TCR beta clonotypes.

There are many counts of this clonotype. Its specificity is not known. V was shortened by 0 bases and J by 6 bases, with 3 bases between the two germline ends. The CDR3 loop spans 13 amino acids. Germline V CDR1 and CDR2: SGHDN, FVKESK. TCRdb re-called the reads with MiXCR, one entry per CDR3 protein. The sample shows fewer than 130,000 distinct CDR3 sequences, roughly 40% of them seen only once. This chain joins TRBV14 and TRBJ1-6; no firm D call. The sequences come from CD8+ T cells from cultured PBMCs, collected from culture after CMV antigen stimulation. This clonotype originated in a human donor in good health (CMV status not recorded). Some clones in this sample may be carry-over from other donors' samples. CDR3 sequence: CASSQEGNSPLHF. CDR3 DNA sequence: TGTGCCAGCAGCCAAGAGGGTAATTCACCCCTCCACTTT.